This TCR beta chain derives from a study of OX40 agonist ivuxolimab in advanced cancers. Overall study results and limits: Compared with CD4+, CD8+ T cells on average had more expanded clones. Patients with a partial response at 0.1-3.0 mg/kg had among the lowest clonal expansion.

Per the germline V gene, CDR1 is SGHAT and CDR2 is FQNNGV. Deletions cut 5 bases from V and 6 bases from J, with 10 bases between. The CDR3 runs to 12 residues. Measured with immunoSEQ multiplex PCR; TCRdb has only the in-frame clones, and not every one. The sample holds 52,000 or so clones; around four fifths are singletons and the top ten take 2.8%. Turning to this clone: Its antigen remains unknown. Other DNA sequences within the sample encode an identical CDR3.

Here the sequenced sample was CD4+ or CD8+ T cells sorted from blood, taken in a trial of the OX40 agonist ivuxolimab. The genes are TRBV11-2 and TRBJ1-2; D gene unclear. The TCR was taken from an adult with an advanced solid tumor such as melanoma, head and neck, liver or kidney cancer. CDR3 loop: CASSLGRDGYTF. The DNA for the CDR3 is TGTGCCAGCAGCCTCGGACGGGATGGCTACACCTTC. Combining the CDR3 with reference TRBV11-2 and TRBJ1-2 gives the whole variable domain EAGVAQSPRYKIIEKRQSVAFWCNPISGHATLYWYQQILGQGPKLLIQFQNNGVVDDSQLPKDRFSAERLKGVDSTLKIQPAKLEDSAVYLCASSLGRDGYTFGSGTRLTVV.